Described below is a single T cell receptor beta chain sequence and its context. Its target is not known. These data originate in a study of T cell responses to AZD1222 COVID-19 vaccine. Study-wide background: It was second doses at about 4 or about 12 weeks that were pooled.

General study results and limits: AZD1222 recipients seropositive at baseline numbered only six.

The CDR3 has 19 residues. V shed 4 bases and J shed 2 bases, with 23 bases lying between them. Germline V gene sequence: CDR1 SGHDN, CDR2 FVKESK. Repertoires were generated with immunoSEQ multiplex PCR, while TCRdb's copy carries only in-frame clones and drops some. The sample lists about 120,000 clones; 70% to 90% were seen once. The chain uses TRBV14 and TRBJ1-4; unclear D gene. The sequence was collected from an adult in good health. The source was peripheral blood, collected on day 0 of AZD1222 vaccination. The CDR3 reads CASSPAGAATVATNEKLFF. The CDR3 bases are TGTGCCAGCAGCCCCGCAGGAGCCGCTACCGTTGCCACTAATGAAAAACTGTTTTTT.